The clone carrying this TCR beta chain came up once. Repertoires were generated with immunoSEQ multiplex PCR, while TCRdb's copy carries only in-frame clones and drops some. Of around 400,000 clones in the sample, over 75% were seen once. Treatment in this sample: 19 received Ad26.COV2.S at low or high dose, single or two shots; 5 received placebo; per-sample allocation not given. After the first vaccine or placebo injection, samples were drawn on day 63. The data were obtained in a study of Ad26.COV2.S vaccination and SARS-CoV-2 variants. The CDR3 loop spans 15 amino acids. Germline V gene data show CDR1 as SGHVS and CDR2 as FQNEAQ. Deletions cut 1 base from V and 1 base from J, with 10 bases between.

The V gene is TRBV7-8, the J gene TRBJ1-1, with D unclear. The input for sequencing was peripheral blood, taken in a trial of Ad26.COV2.S vaccine versus placebo. The clonotype comes from a person aged 18-60 years who received the Ad26.COV2.S COVID-19 vaccine or a placebo. DNA for the CDR3: TGTGCCAGCAGCTTAGACTCAGGCCGGAACACTGAAGCTTTCTTT. Translation gives CASSLDSGRNTEAFF.